This T cell receptor beta chain was captured in a study of T cells in localized non-small cell lung cancer. Some clones are missing from TCRdb's copy, which holds only in-frame ones; the method was immunoSEQ multiplex PCR. The profile covers around 28,000 clones, with under 95% appearing a single time and roughly 0.7% taken by the ten largest. Germline CDR1 and CDR2: SGHTA and FQGNSA. The CDR3 is made up of 15 amino acids. V was cut by 5 bases and J by 2 bases, with 15 bases left in between. Comments on this clone: Its antigen is currently unknown.

Study observations and caveats: Higher blood T cell density went with longer overall survival. The greatest T cell clonality was found in uninvolved adjacent lung (higher than in tumor). When the top 100 tumor clones were examined, a median roughly 62 of them also appeared in the adjacent lung, which was paired and uninvolved. The study sequenced only one region of the tumor. As a result, intratumor heterogeneity could not be excluded and remains possible.

The source material was peripheral blood, sampled before any cancer treatment. This receptor was taken from a woman aged 35-75 years with stage I lung adenocarcinoma. The rearrangement joins TRBV7-2 to TRBJ1-1; D not resolved. CDR3 protein: CASSRGRGINTEAFF. CDR3 in DNA: TGTGCCAGCAGCAGAGGTCGAGGGATTAACACTGAAGCTTTCTTT.